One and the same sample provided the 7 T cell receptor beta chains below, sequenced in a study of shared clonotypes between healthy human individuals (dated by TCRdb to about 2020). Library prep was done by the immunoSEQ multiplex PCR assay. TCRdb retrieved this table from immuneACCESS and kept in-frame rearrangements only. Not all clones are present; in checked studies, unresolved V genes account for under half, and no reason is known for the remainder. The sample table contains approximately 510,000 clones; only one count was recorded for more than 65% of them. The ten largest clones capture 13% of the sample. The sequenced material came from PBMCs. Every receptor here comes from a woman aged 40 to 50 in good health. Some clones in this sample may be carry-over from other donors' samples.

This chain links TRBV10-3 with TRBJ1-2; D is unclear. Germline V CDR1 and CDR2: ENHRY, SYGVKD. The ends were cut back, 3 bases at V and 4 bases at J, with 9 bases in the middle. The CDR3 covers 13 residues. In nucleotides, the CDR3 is TGTGCCATCAGTGATACCACGACCTATGGCTACACCTTC. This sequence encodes CAISDTTTYGYTF.

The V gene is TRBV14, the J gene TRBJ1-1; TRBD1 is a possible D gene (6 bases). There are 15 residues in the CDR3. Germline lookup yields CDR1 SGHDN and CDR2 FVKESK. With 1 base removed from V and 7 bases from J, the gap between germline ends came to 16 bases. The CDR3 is CASSQATGRPFEAFF. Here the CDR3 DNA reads TGTGCCAGCAGCCAAGCTACAGGGAGGCCGTTTGAAGCTTTCTTT.

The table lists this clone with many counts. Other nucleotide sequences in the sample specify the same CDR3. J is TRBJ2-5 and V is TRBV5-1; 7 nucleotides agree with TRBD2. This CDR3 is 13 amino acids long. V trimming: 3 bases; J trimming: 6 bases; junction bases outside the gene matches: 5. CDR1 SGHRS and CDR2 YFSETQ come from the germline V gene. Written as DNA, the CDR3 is TGCGCCAGCAGCTCCGGGACTATACAGACCCAGTACTTC. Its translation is CASSSGTIQTQYF.

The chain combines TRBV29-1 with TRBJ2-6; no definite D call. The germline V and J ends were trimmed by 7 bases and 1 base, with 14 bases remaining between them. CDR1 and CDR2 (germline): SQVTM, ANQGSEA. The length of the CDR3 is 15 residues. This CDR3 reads CSATGLGSGANVLTF. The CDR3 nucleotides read TGCAGCGCCACCGGGTTGGGTTCTGGGGCCAACGTCCTGACTTTC.

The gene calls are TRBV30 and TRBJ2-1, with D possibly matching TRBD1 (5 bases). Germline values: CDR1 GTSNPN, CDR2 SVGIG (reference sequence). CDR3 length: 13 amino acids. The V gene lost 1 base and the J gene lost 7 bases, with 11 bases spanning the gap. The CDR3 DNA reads TGTGCCTGGAGTGGGGGCCTGGGGAATGAGCAGTTCTTC. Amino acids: CAWSGGLGNEQFF.

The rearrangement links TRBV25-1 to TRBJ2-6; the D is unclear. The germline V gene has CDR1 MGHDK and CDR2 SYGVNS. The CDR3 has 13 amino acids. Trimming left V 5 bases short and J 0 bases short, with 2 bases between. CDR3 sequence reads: CASSNSGANVLTF. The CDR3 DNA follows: TGTGCCAGCAGTAACTCTGGGGCCAACGTCCTGACTTTC.

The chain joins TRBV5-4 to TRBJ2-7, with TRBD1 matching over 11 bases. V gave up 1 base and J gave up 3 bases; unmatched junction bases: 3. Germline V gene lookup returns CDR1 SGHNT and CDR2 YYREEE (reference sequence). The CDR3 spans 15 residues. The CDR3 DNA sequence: TGTGCCAGCAGCTTGTTCGGGACAGGGGGCTACGAGCAGTACTTC. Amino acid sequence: CASSLFGTGGYEQYF.